The 23 T cell receptor beta chains presented below share a single source sample, sequenced in a study of cytomegalovirus exposure and HLA in healthy donors. Profiled with immunoSEQ multiplex PCR; TCRdb holds only in-frame clones, not every one. The sample consists of roughly 150,000 clones, 85% to 90% of them appearing once. Sequenced sample: PBMCs. The receptor set was obtained from a young woman in good health and CMV-seropositive.

The chain's CDR3 is CAYRVAGSSYEQYF. CDR3 in DNA: TGCGCGTACCGGGTGGCAGGGTCATCCTACGAGCAGTACTTC. The chain has TRBV29-1 and TRBJ2-7; a possible D gene is TRBD1 (5 bases). The germline V gene has CDR1 SQVTM and CDR2 ANQGSEA. The CDR3 loop spans 14 amino acids.

Here the CDR3 reads CASSSPRDTRWGTEAFF. In DNA form, the CDR3 reads TGTGCCAGCAGTTCACCCCGGGACACTAGATGGGGCACTGAAGCTTTCTTT. J is TRBJ1-1 and V is TRBV2; D is perhaps TRBD1 (6 bases). CDR1 is SNHLY and CDR2 is FYNNEI in the germline V gene. This CDR3 spans 17 amino acids. The V end lost 5 bases, the J end lost 4 bases, and 23 bases lay between the germline ends.

The chain is built from TRBV10-2 and TRBJ1-1; 8 positions agree with TRBD1. The germline V gene has CDR1 WSHSY and CDR2 SAAADI. J was trimmed by 3 bases and V by 7 bases; bases with no gene match: 4. This CDR3 comprises 13 residues. The CDR3: CASMNRGDTEAFF. The DNA for the CDR3 is TGCGCCAGCATGAACAGGGGGGACACTGAAGCTTTCTTT.

The rearrangement joins TRBV4-2 to TRBJ2-2; 8 positions agree with TRBD2. Germline CDR1 reads LGHNA; CDR2 reads YNFKEQ. This CDR3 has 17 amino acids. V was pared by 4 bases and J by 4 bases, with 11 bases of the junction left unmatched. The CDR3 nucleotides are TGTGCCAGCAGCCCCGCGGGAGGTGCTTCGGGCACCGGGGAGCTGTTTTTT. Its protein is CASSPAGGASGTGELFF.

The J gene is TRBJ2-7, the V gene TRBV10-3; 15 bases are shared with TRBD2. The germline V gene has CDR1 ENHRY and CDR2 SYGVKD. The junction had 16 bases not matched to a gene; V was cut back by 6 bases and J by 4 bases. The CDR3 contains 19 residues. CDR3 in DNA: TGTGCCATCAGGGAGCCAAGGGGACTAGCGGGAGGCGGAGTGTACGAGCAGTACTTC. It translates to CAIREPRGLAGGGVYEQYF.

The chain joins TRBV6-5 to TRBJ1-4; 10 nucleotides match TRBD1. CDR3 length: 14 residues. Per the germline V gene, CDR1 is MNHEY and CDR2 is SVGAGI. V lost 6 bases, J lost 7 bases, and 5 bases stayed unmatched. CDR3 protein: CASSQGQGSEKLFF. CDR3 bases: TGTGCCAGCAGCCAGGGACAGGGGTCTGAAAAACTGTTTTTT.

CDR3: CASSALTVGNEKLFF. As DNA, the CDR3 is TGTGCCAGCAGCGCTTTGACAGTGGGTAATGAAAAACTGTTTTTT. The J gene is TRBJ1-4, the V gene TRBV7-6; D may be TRBD1 (5 bases). Germline V gene data show CDR1 as SGHVS and CDR2 as FNYEAQ. V was shortened by 5 bases and J by 4 bases, with 14 bases between the two germline ends. The CDR3 runs 15 residues.

The V call is TRBV6-6, the J call TRBJ1-2, with D possibly being TRBD1 (6 bases). The V end was cut by 0 bases, the J end by 2 bases, with 10 bases between. The V gene's germline CDR1 is MNHNY and CDR2 SVGAGI (reference sequence). This CDR3 is 15 amino acids long. CDR3 DNA: TGTGCCAGCAGTTACTCTGCTGGACAGAACTATGGCTACACCTTC. It yields the protein CASSYSAGQNYGYTF.

The chain combines TRBV11-2 with TRBJ2-2, with TRBD1 matching over 9 bases. V lost 6 bases and J lost 7; bases outside the gene matches: 6. This CDR3 region has 14 residues. Germline-derived CDR1 and CDR2 are SGHAT and FQNNGV. The CDR3 DNA sequence: TGTGCCAGCAGGGGACAGGGATTTAGCGGGGAGCTGTTTTTT. It is translated as CASRGQGFSGELFF. The full variable domain, in which reference TRBV11-2 and TRBJ2-2 provide the parts outside the CDR3, is EAGVAQSPRYKIIEKRQSVAFWCNPISGHATLYWYQQILGQGPKLLIQFQNNGVVDDSQLPKDRFSAERLKGVDSTLKIQPAKLEDSAVYLCASRGQGFSGELFFGEGSRLTVL.

The DNA for the CDR3 is TGTGCCAGCTCACGGGACAGGGCAGAGTCGCAGGCCCAGCATTTT. Translation gives CASSRDRAESQAQHF. V gene TRBV18 combines with J gene TRBJ1-5, with TRBD1 matching over 9 bases. This CDR3 region has 15 residues. In germline, CDR1 is KGHSH, CDR2 LQKENI. V was clipped by 4 bases and J by 11 bases; unmatched bases: 12.

The chain links TRBV28 to TRBJ2-5, with 7 nucleotides matching TRBD1. The CDR3 runs 14 residues. Germline V CDR1 and CDR2: MDHEN, SYDVKM. V gave up 2 bases and J gave up 1 base; unmatched junction bases: 1. The CDR3: CASSLDRAQETQYF. The CDR3 nucleotides read TGTGCCAGCAGTTTAGACAGGGCCCAAGAGACCCAGTACTTC.

CDR3 residues: CASSSDRTNEKLFF. The CDR3 nucleotides are TGTGCCAGCAGTTCGGACAGGACTAATGAAAAACTGTTTTTT. The rearrangement links TRBV7-9 to TRBJ1-4, with TRBD1 matching 7 bases. This CDR3 is built from 14 residues. Germline CDR1 is SEHNR and CDR2 is FQNEAQ (reference sequence). With V trimmed by 6 bases and J by 2 bases, 3 bases remained unmatched.

J is TRBJ2-7 and V is TRBV7-2; 13 positions match TRBD2. The V gene's germline CDR1 is SGHTA and CDR2 FQGNSA. The CDR3 length is 16 residues. The V gene end was trimmed by 8 bases and the J gene end by 4 bases; junction bases not matched to a gene: 11. CDR3 sequence reads: CASGNPGLAGPYEQYF. CDR3 in DNA: TGTGCCAGCGGAAATCCGGGACTAGCGGGACCGTACGAGCAGTACTTC.

The V gene is TRBV19, the J gene TRBJ1-5; D remains unclear. Germline CDR1 and CDR2: LNHDA and SQIVND (reference sequence). Trimming shortened V by 6 bases and J by 0 bases, and 9 bases separated the two germline ends. This CDR3 is 14 amino acids long. CDR3 in amino acids: CASRMGDSNQPQHF. CDR3 coding DNA: TGTGCCAGTAGAATGGGAGATAGCAATCAGCCCCAGCATTTT.

This clone has more than one count but fewer than ten. The rearrangement joins TRBV11-2 to TRBJ2-7; D gene uncertain. CDR1 SGHAT and CDR2 FQNNGV come from the germline V gene. The CDR3 runs to 14 residues. V was cut by 1 base and J by 6 bases, with 13 bases left in between. The CDR3: CASSLGRVTGEQYF. The CDR3 coding sequence is TGTGCCAGCAGCTTAGGTCGGGTCACGGGCGAGCAGTACTTC.

A note on this clone: The sample carries other DNA sequences with the same CDR3. V usage is TRBV10-3 and J usage is TRBJ2-3; 13 positions agree with TRBD2. Germline values: CDR1 ENHRY, CDR2 SYGVKD. This CDR3 has 15 amino acids. V was clipped by 7 bases and J by 2 bases; unmatched bases: 3. CDR3 DNA sequence: TGTGCCATCAACGGACTAGCGGGAGCCACAGATACGCAGTATTTT. Translation: CAINGLAGATDTQYF.

The CDR3 is CSVADRVLYGYTF. The CDR3 DNA follows: TGCAGCGTTGCGGACAGGGTCCTCTATGGCTACACCTTC. This chain uses TRBV29-1 with TRBJ1-2, with 8 bases that match TRBD1. The CDR3 sequence is 13 residues long. Per germline, CDR1 SQVTM and CDR2 ANQGSEA. The V gene end was trimmed by 4 bases and the J gene end by 4 bases; junction bases not matched to a gene: 5.

The chain carries TRBV11-3 and TRBJ2-7, with D tentatively TRBD2 (5 bases). Germline CDR1 and CDR2: SGHNT and YENEEA. CDR3 length: 13 residues. V lost 2 bases and J lost 6, with 11 bases in between. CDR3 nucleotides: TGTGCCAGCAGCTTACATTTCCGGGGCGAGCAGTACTTC. Encoded protein: CASSLHFRGEQYF.

The chain links TRBV6-5 to TRBJ2-7, with 12 bases that match TRBD1. Germline CDR1 MNHEY, CDR2 SVGAGI. The V gene end was trimmed by 6 bases and the J gene end by 4 bases; junction bases not matched to a gene: 7. The CDR3 is 15 residues long. CDR3 sequence (DNA): TGTGCCAGCAGGTCCGGGACAGGGGGCTCTTACGAGCAGTACTTC. The encoded protein is CASRSGTGGSYEQYF.

DNA of the CDR3: TGTGCCAGCAGTGAGGGACTTTACTACGAGCAGTACTTC. It encodes CASSEGLYYEQYF. This sequence joins TRBV2 and TRBJ2-7; weak D call: TRBD2 (6 bases). Germline CDR1 is SNHLY and CDR2 is FYNNEI. The CDR3 sequence is 13 residues long. V was clipped by 3 bases and J by 3 bases, with 9 bases between them.

The chain combines TRBV28 with TRBJ1-1, with D unresolved. The V gene's germline CDR1 is MDHEN and CDR2 SYDVKM. CDR3 length: 14 residues. V was clipped by 6 bases and J by 11 bases, with 22 bases between them. In DNA form, the CDR3 reads TGTGCCAGCAGGCGGCCCCATCGGGAAGGAAGGGCTTTCTTT. Translated, it gives CASRRPHREGRAFF.

V and J are TRBV30 and TRBJ2-1, with 10 bases matching TRBD2. This CDR3 is 14 amino acids long. The germline V gene encodes CDR1 GTSNPN and CDR2 SVGIG (reference sequence). V dropped 3 bases and J dropped 8; count of bases not matched to a gene: 7. The CDR3 region is CAWRLAGRGDEQFF. CDR3 nucleotide sequence: TGTGCCTGGAGACTAGCGGGGAGGGGGGATGAGCAGTTCTTC.

The gene calls are TRBV6-5 and TRBJ2-1; 7 bases agree with TRBD1. The germline gives CDR1 MNHEY, CDR2 SVGAGI. V shed 2 bases and J 13 bases; nucleotides not matched to a gene: 11. The CDR3 is made up of 14 amino acids. The CDR3 reads CASSYITGTATQFF. CDR3 nucleotide sequence: TGTGCCAGCAGTTACATTACCGGGACAGCAACCCAGTTCTTC.